These 24 T cell receptor beta chains originate from one sample sequenced in a study of T cell responses to AZD1222 COVID-19 vaccine. Sequencing was performed with immunoSEQ multiplex PCR; in TCRdb, only in-frame clones are kept and a portion is missing. The sample lists approximately 140,000 clones, 90% seen once, with under 4% in the top ten. The sequencing used peripheral blood, collected 28 days after the second AZD1222 dose. These receptors originate from an adult who received the AZD1222 COVID-19 vaccine.

This clone was counted a single time. This rearrangement joins TRBV2 to TRBJ1-1; 9 bases map to TRBD1. V was pared by 8 bases and J by 9 bases, with 7 bases of the junction left unmatched. The CDR3 spans 12 residues. Germline V gene data show CDR1 as SNHLY and CDR2 as FYNNEI. This chain's CDR3 is CASLRDRDQAFF. In nucleotides, the CDR3 is TGTGCCAGCCTCCGGGACAGGGATCAAGCTTTCTTT.

The J gene is TRBJ2-2, the V gene TRBV6-2 or TRBV6-3; tentatively, D is TRBD1 or TRBD2 (5 bases each). This CDR3 has 14 residues. Germline lookup yields CDR1 MNHEY and CDR2 SVGEGT. With 2 bases removed from V and 2 bases from J, the gap between germline ends came to 6 bases. For the CDR3, the DNA is TGTGCCAGCAGTTACGGGGGAAACACCGGGGAGCTGTTTTTT. Translated, it gives CASSYGGNTGELFF.

The chain is built from TRBV5-5 and TRBJ1-3; no clear D. V lost 0 bases to trimming and J lost 0 bases, with 7 bases between them. The V gene's germline CDR1 is SGHKS and CDR2 YYEKEE (reference sequence). The CDR3 runs to 15 residues. The CDR3 region is CASSLDSGSGNTIYF. CDR3 coding DNA: TGTGCCAGCAGCTTGGATTCGGGCTCTGGAAACACCATATATTTT.

The rearrangement uses TRBV7-9 and TRBJ2-3; D possibly corresponds to TRBD2 (6 bases). The ends were cut back, 5 bases at V and 7 bases at J, with 13 bases in the middle. The germline gives CDR1 SEHNR, CDR2 FQNEAQ (reference sequence). The CDR3 spans 13 residues. The CDR3 region is CASSPGSVNTQYF. The DNA of the CDR3 is TGTGCCAGCAGCCCCGGGAGTGTGAATACGCAGTATTTT.

The chain employs TRBV6-5 and TRBJ1-3; D not resolved. CDR3 length: 14 residues. CDR1 is MNHEY and CDR2 is SVGAGI in the germline V gene. V lost 4 bases to trimming and J lost 0 bases, with 7 bases between them. DNA of the CDR3: TGTGCCAGCAGTTTGGATAGCTCTGGAAACACCATATATTTT. This encodes CASSLDSSGNTIYF.

This clone was recorded a few times. The V and J genes are TRBV15 and TRBJ1-2; D is unresolved. This CDR3 has 14 residues. Germline V gene lookup returns CDR1 LNHNV and CDR2 YYDKDF (reference sequence). Trimming cost V 1 base and J 0 bases, with 6 bases left between them. The CDR3 loop is CATSRVGANYGYTF. The CDR3 DNA reads as TGTGCCACCAGCAGAGTGGGAGCTAACTATGGCTACACCTTC.

This clone was found a few times. The chain couples TRBV7-9 to TRBJ2-2; tentative D call: TRBD1 (5 bases). V lost 6 bases and J lost 6, with 14 bases in between. The germline gives CDR1 SEHNR, CDR2 FQNEAQ (reference sequence). This CDR3 region has 14 residues. CDR3: CASRPDGAAGELFF. CDR3 nucleotide sequence: TGTGCCAGCAGGCCTGATGGGGCCGCCGGGGAGCTGTTTTTT.

The chain is built from TRBV5-1 and TRBJ2-2, with D possibly TRBD1 on 5 matching bases. V gave up 0 bases and J gave up 4 bases, with 22 bases separating them. This CDR3 contains 19 residues. CDR1 is SGHRS, CDR2 YFSETQ, per germline. CDR3 in amino acids: CASSLVRMENLGPTGELFF. The CDR3 nucleotides are TGCGCCAGCAGCTTGGTCCGGATGGAGAATTTGGGGCCCACCGGGGAGCTGTTTTTT.

This sequence joins TRBV6-5 and TRBJ1-1; D remains unclear. CDR1 and CDR2 (germline): MNHEY, SVGAGI. V dropped 7 bases and J dropped 11 bases, with 20 bases sitting between them. CDR3 length: 13 residues. For the CDR3, the DNA is TGTGCCAGCACCCTTGGTCCCGCCGTTCAGGCTTTCTTT. This codes for CASTLGPAVQAFF.

The chain links TRBV5-6 to TRBJ2-2; a possible D gene is TRBD2 (5 bases). Germline CDR1 and CDR2: SGHDT and YYEEEE. V was shortened by 5 bases and J by 9 bases, with 11 bases between the two germline ends. This CDR3 is built from 12 residues. CDR3 sequence reads: CASSALARELFF. The DNA of the CDR3 is TGTGCCAGCAGTGCCCTAGCCCGGGAGCTGTTTTTT.

In this sample, this clone turned up many times. The J gene is TRBJ1-3, the V gene TRBV5-6; D remains unclear. In germline, CDR1 is SGHDT, CDR2 YYEEEE. Trimming stripped 3 bases from V and 0 bases from J, with 10 bases between. The CDR3 sequence is 15 residues long. As DNA, the CDR3 is TGTGCCAGCAGCTCCGGACGGCGCTCTGGAAACACCATATATTTT. The encoded protein is CASSSGRRSGNTIYF.

This clone was recorded only once. The V gene is TRBV5-1, the J gene TRBJ1-1; 7 positions match TRBD1. Germline loops: CDR1 SGHRS, CDR2 YFSETQ. There are 15 residues in the CDR3. After removal of 0 bases from V and 5 bases from J, the junction contained 7 bases not matched to a gene. The CDR3 bases are TGCGCCAGCAGCTTGGCCCCAGGGGGAGGGACTGAAGCTTTCTTT. Amino acid sequence: CASSLAPGGGTEAFF.

The chain combines TRBV29-1 with TRBJ2-1, with 7 bases matching TRBD1. The CDR3 extends over 14 amino acids. Losses at the gene ends were 4 bases for V and 4 bases for J; bases not matched to a gene: 7. Germline CDR1 is SQVTM and CDR2 is ANQGSEA. The CDR3 nucleotides read TGCAGCGTTGGGGCCGGGACAGTATACAATGAGCAGTTCTTC. This gives the protein CSVGAGTVYNEQFF.

In regard to this clone: One end of the junction is discordant with germline, which a read error may explain. This chain joins TRBV30 and TRBJ2-1, with unresolved D. The germline CDR1 and CDR2 sequences are GTSNPN and SVGIG (reference sequence). The CDR3 totals 12 residues. This CDR3 is CAWKAIDNGQFF. As DNA, the CDR3 is TGTGCCTGGAAGGCTATTGACAATGGGCAGTTCTTC.

V usage is TRBV15 and J usage is TRBJ2-7; 8 nucleotides align to TRBD2. CDR3 length: 15 residues. CDR1 and CDR2 (germline): LNHNV, YYDKDF (reference sequence). The V and J ends lost 1 base and 3 bases, in that order; junction bases with no gene match: 5. The CDR3 loop reads CATSRVAGFRYEQYF. In DNA form, the CDR3 reads TGTGCCACCAGCAGAGTAGCGGGATTCCGCTACGAGCAGTACTTC.

V and J are TRBV5-1 and TRBJ2-2, with 7 bases aligning to TRBD2. V trimming: 5 bases; J trimming: 0 bases; junction bases outside the gene matches: 7. CDR1 is SGHRS and CDR2 is YFSETQ in the germline V gene. The CDR3 consists of 16 residues. The CDR3 DNA follows: TGCGCCAGCAGTCGGGCGGCGGGAGCGAACACCGGGGAGCTGTTTTTT. Amino acid sequence: CASSRAAGANTGELFF.

The chain employs TRBV11-2 and TRBJ2-1; no clear D. The CDR3 spans 12 residues. With 3 bases removed from V and 8 bases from J, the gap between germline ends came to 8 bases. Looked up from germline, CDR1 is SGHAT and CDR2 is FQNNGV. The CDR3 nucleotides read TGTGCCAGCAGCTTCGCGGTCGATGAGCAGTTCTTC. Amino acids: CASSFAVDEQFF.

V usage is TRBV6-6 and J usage is TRBJ1-1; 10 bases align to TRBD1. This CDR3 spans 15 amino acids. Germline-derived CDR1 and CDR2 are MNHNY and SVGAGI (reference sequence). After removal of 6 bases from V and 6 bases from J, the junction contained 10 bases not matched to a gene. CDR3 nucleotides: TGTGCCAGCAGCCTACCGGGACAGGGGAGATCTGAAGCTTTCTTT. Protein sequence: CASSLPGQGRSEAFF.

The rearrangement links TRBV29-1 to TRBJ1-1; the D is unclear. V lost 6 bases to trimming and J lost 8 bases, with 10 bases between them. Per the germline V gene, CDR1 is SQVTM and CDR2 is ANQGSEA. The CDR3 runs to 10 residues. CDR3 region: CSVAEEEAFF. The CDR3 DNA reads as TGCAGCGTAGCGGAGGAGGAAGCTTTCTTT. Filled out from reference TRBV29-1 and TRBJ1-1, the complete variable domain reads SAVISQKPSRDICQRGTSLTIQCQVDSQVTMMFWYRQQPGQSLTLIATANQGSEATYESGFVIDKFPISRPNLTFSTLTVSNMSPEDSSIYLCSVAEEEAFFGQGTRLTVV.

The V gene is TRBV4-2, the J gene TRBJ2-5, with 8 bases identical to TRBD2. This CDR3 has 17 residues. Germline loops: CDR1 LGHNA, CDR2 YNFKEQ. V trimming: 0 bases; J trimming: 4 bases; junction bases outside the gene matches: 10. In DNA, the CDR3 is TGTGCCAGCAGCCAAGAATCTCCGAGCGGGAGTGCAGAGACCCAGTACTTC. Protein sequence: CASSQESPSGSAETQYF.

The chain carries TRBV7-8 and TRBJ1-6, with D possibly TRBD1 on 5 matching bases. From germline, CDR1 is SGHVS and CDR2 FQNEAQ. The CDR3 has 15 amino acids. The V end lost 4 bases, the J end lost 6 bases, and 13 bases lay between the germline ends. Here the CDR3 reads CASSSALGLNSPLHF. In nucleotides, the CDR3 is TGTGCCAGCAGCTCTGCTCTGGGACTTAATTCACCCCTCCACTTT. The whole variable domain, filled in from reference TRBV7-8 and TRBJ1-6, reads GAGVSQSPRYKVAKRGQDVALRCDPISGHVSLFWYQQALGQGPEFLTYFQNEAQLDKSGLPSDRFFAERPEGSVSTLKIQRTQQEDSAVYLCASSSALGLNSPLHFGNGTRLTVT.

The chain is built from TRBV7-2 and TRBJ1-1; no definite D call. Trimming shortened V by 2 bases and J by 3 bases, and 10 bases separated the two germline ends. Germline values: CDR1 SGHTA, CDR2 FQGNSA. This CDR3 is 14 amino acids long. In nucleotides, the CDR3 is TGTGCCAGCAGCTTACCCGCAGGTTACACTGAAGCTTTCTTT. Its translation: CASSLPAGYTEAFF.

This clone was seen only a few times. The chain uses TRBV7-9 and TRBJ2-7; 7 bases agree with TRBD1. This CDR3 has 14 amino acids. Germline-derived CDR1 and CDR2 are SEHNR and FQNEAQ (reference sequence). The V segment lost 4 bases and the J segment 2 bases; nucleotides outside the gene matches: 5. The CDR3 sequence is CASSSGTEPYEQYF. Here the CDR3 DNA reads TGTGCCAGCAGCTCCGGGACAGAGCCCTACGAGCAGTACTTC.

This chain joins TRBV4-1 and TRBJ2-7; 8 bases fit TRBD1. J lost 3 bases, V lost 3 bases, and 10 bases had no gene match. There are 16 residues in the CDR3. The germline V gene encodes CDR1 MGHRA and CDR2 YSYEKL. The CDR3: CASSQASGTGHYEQYF. The CDR3 coding sequence is TGCGCCAGCAGCCAGGCCTCCGGGACAGGCCACTACGAGCAGTACTTC.